This T cell receptor (beta chain) came from a study of blood T cell repertoires in COVID-19. Looking at the study overall: Acute and convalescent COVID-19 samples came from the United States, Italy and Spain. The analysed material was cDNA or gDNA that came from T cells, B-cell-depleted T cells, or PBMCs.

As handled by the study authors: Reference gene primers were amplified, and this amplification served to estimate nucleated cell counts. TCRdb keeps only in-frame clones here, not all; method: immunoSEQ multiplex PCR. V, J and clone size reflect that table, while D and trimming were determined from the DNA. Counted here are approximately 280,000 clones, around 90% occurring once; the ten biggest clones make up approximately 8.8%. The source material was peripheral blood. This clonotype originated in a man between 18 and 29 years old with active or convalescent COVID-19.

The CDR3 DNA reads TGCGCCAGCAGCCAAGATATTTCAGAGACCCAGTACTTC. It yields the protein CASSQDISETQYF. The chain has TRBV4-3 and TRBJ2-5; D is ambiguous. The length of the CDR3 is 13 residues. Germline CDR1 is LGHNA and CDR2 is YSLEER. Trimming cost V 0 bases and J 4 bases, with 6 bases left between them.